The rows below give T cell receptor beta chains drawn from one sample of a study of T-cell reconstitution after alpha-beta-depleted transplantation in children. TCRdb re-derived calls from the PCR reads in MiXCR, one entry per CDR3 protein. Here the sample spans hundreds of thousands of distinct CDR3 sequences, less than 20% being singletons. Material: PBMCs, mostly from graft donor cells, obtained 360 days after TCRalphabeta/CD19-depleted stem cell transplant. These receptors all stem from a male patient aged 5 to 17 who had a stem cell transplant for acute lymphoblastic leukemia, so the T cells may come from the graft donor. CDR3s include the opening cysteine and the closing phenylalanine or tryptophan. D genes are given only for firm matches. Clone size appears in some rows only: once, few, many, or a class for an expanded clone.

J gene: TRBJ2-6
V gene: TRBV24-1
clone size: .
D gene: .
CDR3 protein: CATSDFIPGSSGANVLTF
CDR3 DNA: TGTGCCACCAGTGATTTCATCCCAGGTAGCTCTGGGGCCAACGTCCTGACTTTC

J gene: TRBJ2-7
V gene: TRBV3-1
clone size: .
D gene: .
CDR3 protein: CASTQERGWYRPDYEQYF
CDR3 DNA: TGTGCCAGCACCCAAGAGAGGGGTTGGTACAGGCCCGACTACGAGCAGTACTTC

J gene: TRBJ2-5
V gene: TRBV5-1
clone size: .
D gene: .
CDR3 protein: CASSLNLATETQYF
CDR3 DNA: TGCGCCAGCAGCTTGAACCTAGCGACGGAGACCCAGTACTTC

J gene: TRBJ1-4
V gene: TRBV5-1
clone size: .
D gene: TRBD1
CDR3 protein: CASSFHAGTANEKLFF
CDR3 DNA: TGCGCCAGCAGCTTTCACGCCGGGACAGCTAATGAAAAACTGTTTTTT

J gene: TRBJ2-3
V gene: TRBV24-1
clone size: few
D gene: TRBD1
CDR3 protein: CATSDPGGVTDTQYF
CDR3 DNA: TGTGCCACCAGTGACCCAGGGGGCGTGACAGATACGCAGTATTTT

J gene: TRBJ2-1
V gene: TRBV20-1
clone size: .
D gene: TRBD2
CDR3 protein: CSANLLAGVLYNEQFF
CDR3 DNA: TGCAGTGCTAACCTACTAGCGGGAGTCCTCTACAATGAGCAGTTCTTC

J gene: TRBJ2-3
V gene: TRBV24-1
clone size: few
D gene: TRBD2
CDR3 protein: CATSDVPAGNGREFSDTQYF
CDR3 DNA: TGTGCCACCAGTGATGTTCCCGCAGGGAACGGGAGGGAGTTCTCAGATACGCAGTATTTT

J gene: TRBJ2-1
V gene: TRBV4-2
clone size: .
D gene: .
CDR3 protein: CASSLMDFVSDEQFF
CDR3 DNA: TGTGCCAGCAGCCTCATGGACTTTGTGAGCGATGAGCAGTTCTTC

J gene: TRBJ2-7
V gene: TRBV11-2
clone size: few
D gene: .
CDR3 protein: CASSFWGTVSSYEQYF
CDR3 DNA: TGTGCCAGCAGCTTTTGGGGGACCGTGAGCTCCTACGAGCAGTACTTC

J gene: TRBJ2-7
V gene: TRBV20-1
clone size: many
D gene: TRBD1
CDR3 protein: CSARRSGTVAYEQYF
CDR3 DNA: TGCAGTGCTAGAAGGTCGGGGACAGTCGCCTACGAGCAGTACTTC

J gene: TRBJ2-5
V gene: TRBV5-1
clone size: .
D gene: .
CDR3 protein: CASSLDPAVQETQYF
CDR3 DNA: TGCGCCAGCAGCTTGGACCCGGCAGTCCAAGAGACCCAGTACTTC

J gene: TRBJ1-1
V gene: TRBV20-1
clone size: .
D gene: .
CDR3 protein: CSARDRFRAARGTEAFF
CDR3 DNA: TGCAGTGCTAGAGACCGTTTTCGGGCCGCAAGGGGCACTGAAGCTTTCTTT

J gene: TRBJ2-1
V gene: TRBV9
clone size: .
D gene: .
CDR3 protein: CASSVRLVHNEQFF
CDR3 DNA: TGTGCCAGCAGCGTAAGGCTAGTTCACAATGAGCAGTTCTTC

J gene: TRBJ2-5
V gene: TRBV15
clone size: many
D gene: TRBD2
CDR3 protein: CATSRMGLAAYQETQYF
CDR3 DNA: TGTGCCACCAGCAGGATGGGACTAGCGGCCTACCAAGAGACCCAGTACTTC

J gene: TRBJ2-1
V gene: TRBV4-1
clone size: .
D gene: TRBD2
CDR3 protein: CASSQVIAGVGNEQFF
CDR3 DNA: TGCGCCAGCAGCCAGGTTATCGCGGGAGTCGGCAATGAGCAGTTCTTC

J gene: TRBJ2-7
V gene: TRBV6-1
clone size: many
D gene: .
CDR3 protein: CASSRGFTYEQYF
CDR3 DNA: TGTGCCAGCAGCCGGGGCTTTACCTACGAGCAGTACTTC

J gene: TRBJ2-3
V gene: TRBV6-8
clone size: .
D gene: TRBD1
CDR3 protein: CASRPLTGGAGDTQFF
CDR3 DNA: TGTGCCAGCAGGCCACTTACAGGGGGCGCCGGAGATACGCAGTTTTTT

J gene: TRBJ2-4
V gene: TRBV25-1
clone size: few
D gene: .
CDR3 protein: CASTPNVGNIQYF
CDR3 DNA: TGTGCCAGCACCCCGAATGTCGGGAACATTCAGTACTTC

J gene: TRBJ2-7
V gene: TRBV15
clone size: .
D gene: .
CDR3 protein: CATSETGSYEQYF
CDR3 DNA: TGTGCCACCAGCGAAACAGGTAGCTACGAGCAGTACTTC

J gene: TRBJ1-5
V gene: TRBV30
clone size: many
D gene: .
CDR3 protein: CAWSSVGNQPQHF
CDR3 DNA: TGTGCCTGGAGTTCGGTGGGCAATCAGCCCCAGCATTTT

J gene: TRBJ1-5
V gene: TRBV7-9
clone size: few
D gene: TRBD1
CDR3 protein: CASSLFRDREQPQHF
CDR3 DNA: TGTGCCAGCAGCTTATTTAGGGACAGGGAACAGCCCCAGCATTTT

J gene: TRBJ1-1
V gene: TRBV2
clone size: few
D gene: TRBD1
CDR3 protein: CASRAGTAYTEAFF
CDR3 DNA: TGTGCCAGCAGAGCCGGGACAGCGTACACTGAAGCTTTCTTT

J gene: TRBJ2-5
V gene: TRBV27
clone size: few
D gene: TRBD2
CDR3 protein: CATGGLAGGLGETQYF
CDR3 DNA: TGTGCCACGGGAGGGCTAGCGGGAGGTCTAGGAGAGACCCAGTACTTC

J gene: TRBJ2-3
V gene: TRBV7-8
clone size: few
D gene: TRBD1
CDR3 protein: CASSLSGTGISTDTQYF
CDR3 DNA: TGTGCCAGCAGCTTGTCCGGGACAGGGATAAGCACAGATACGCAGTATTTT

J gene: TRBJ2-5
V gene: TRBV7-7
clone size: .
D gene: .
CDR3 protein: CASSFTASSQETQYF
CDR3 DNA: TGTGCCAGCAGCTTTACTGCGAGTAGCCAAGAGACCCAGTACTTC

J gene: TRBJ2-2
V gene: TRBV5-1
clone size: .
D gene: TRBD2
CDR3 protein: CASSLGNREDDTGELFF
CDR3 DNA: TGCGCCAGCAGCCTGGGTAACCGGGAGGATGACACCGGGGAGCTGTTTTTT

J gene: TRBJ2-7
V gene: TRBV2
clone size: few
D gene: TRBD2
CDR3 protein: CASSEDLAGVGEQYF
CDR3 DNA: TGTGCCAGCAGTGAAGACCTAGCGGGAGTTGGCGAGCAGTACTTC

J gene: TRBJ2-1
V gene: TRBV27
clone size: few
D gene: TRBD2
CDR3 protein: CASSDLAGGGMNEQFF
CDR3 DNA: TGTGCCAGCAGTGACTTAGCGGGAGGGGGAATGAATGAGCAGTTCTTC

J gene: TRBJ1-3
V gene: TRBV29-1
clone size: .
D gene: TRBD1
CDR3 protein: CSVEPTGAAGNTIYF
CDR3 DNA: TGCAGCGTTGAACCGACAGGGGCGGCTGGAAACACCATATATTTT

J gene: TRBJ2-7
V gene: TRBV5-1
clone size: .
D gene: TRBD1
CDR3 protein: CASSWAGQGADEQYF
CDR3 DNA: TGCGCCAGCAGCTGGGCGGGACAGGGGGCCGACGAGCAGTACTTC

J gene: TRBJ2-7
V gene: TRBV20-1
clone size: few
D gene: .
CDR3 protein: CSAGSGGTYEQYF
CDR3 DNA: TGCAGTGCTGGCTCCGGGGGAACCTACGAGCAGTACTTC

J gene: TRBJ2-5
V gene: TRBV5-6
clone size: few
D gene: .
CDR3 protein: CASSSPDGGETQYF
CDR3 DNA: TGTGCCAGCAGCTCCCCAGACGGTGGAGAGACCCAGTACTTC

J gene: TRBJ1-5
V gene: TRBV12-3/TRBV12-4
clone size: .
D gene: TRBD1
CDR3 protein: CASSLVGTASNQPQHF
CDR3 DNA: TGTGCCAGCAGTTTAGTGGGGACAGCTAGCAATCAGCCCCAGCATTTT

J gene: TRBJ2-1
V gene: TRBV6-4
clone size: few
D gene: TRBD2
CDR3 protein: CASSDSASGYNEQFF
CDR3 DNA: TGTGCCAGCAGTGACTCGGCTAGCGGGTACAATGAGCAGTTCTTC

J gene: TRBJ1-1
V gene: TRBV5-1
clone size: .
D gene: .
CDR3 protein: CASSLGSPWAGTNTEAFF
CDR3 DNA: TGCGCCAGCAGCTTGGGCTCCCCCTGGGCAGGAACGAACACTGAAGCTTTCTTT

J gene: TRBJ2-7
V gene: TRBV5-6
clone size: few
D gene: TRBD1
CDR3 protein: CASSPGTGYFYEQYF
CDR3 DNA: TGTGCCAGCAGCCCCGGGACAGGGTATTTCTACGAGCAGTACTTC

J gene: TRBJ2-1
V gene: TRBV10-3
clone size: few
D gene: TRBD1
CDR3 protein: CAISLGGQGAENEQFF
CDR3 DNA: TGTGCCATCAGTTTGGGGGGACAGGGGGCAGAGAATGAGCAGTTCTTC

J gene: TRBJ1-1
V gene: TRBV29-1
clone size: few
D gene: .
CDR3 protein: CSVEPRAHTEAFF
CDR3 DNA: TGCAGCGTTGAACCCAGGGCCCACACTGAAGCTTTCTTT

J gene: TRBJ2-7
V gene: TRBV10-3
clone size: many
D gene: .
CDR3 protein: CAISVQDGYEQYF
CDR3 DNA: TGTGCCATCAGTGTTCAAGATGGCTACGAGCAGTACTTC

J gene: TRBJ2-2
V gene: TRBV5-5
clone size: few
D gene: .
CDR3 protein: CASSLERVPNTGELFF
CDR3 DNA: TGTGCCAGCAGCTTGGAGAGGGTCCCAAACACCGGGGAGCTGTTTTTT

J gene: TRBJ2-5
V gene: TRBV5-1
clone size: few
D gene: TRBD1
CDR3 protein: CASSWTGVGETQYF
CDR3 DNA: TGCGCCAGCAGCTGGACAGGGGTGGGAGAGACCCAGTACTTC

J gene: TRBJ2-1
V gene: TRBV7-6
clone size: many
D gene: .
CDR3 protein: CASSLEPGEDEQFF
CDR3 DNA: TGTGCCAGCAGCTTAGAACCAGGGGAGGATGAGCAGTTCTTC

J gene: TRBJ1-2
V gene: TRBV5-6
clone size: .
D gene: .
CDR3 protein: CASLSVQFYYGYTF
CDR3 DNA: TGTGCCTCCCTTTCGGTACAGTTTTACTATGGCTACACCTTC

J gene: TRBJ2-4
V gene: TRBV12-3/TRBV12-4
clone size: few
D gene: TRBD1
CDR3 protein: CASRADRGKNIQYF
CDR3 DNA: TGTGCCAGCAGGGCCGACAGGGGAAAAAACATTCAGTACTTC

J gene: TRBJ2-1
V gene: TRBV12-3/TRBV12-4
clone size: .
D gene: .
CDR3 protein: CASSPGDRPYNEQFF
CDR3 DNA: TGTGCCAGCAGTCCGGGGGACAGACCCTACAATGAGCAGTTCTTC

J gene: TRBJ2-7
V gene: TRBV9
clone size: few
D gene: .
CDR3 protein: CASSGYQGYHEQYF
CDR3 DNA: TGTGCCAGCAGCGGATACCAGGGTTACCACGAGCAGTACTTC

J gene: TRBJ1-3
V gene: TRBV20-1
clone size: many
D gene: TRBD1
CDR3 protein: CSATIDRVGNTIYF
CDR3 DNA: TGCAGTGCCACCATAGACAGGGTTGGAAACACCATATATTTT